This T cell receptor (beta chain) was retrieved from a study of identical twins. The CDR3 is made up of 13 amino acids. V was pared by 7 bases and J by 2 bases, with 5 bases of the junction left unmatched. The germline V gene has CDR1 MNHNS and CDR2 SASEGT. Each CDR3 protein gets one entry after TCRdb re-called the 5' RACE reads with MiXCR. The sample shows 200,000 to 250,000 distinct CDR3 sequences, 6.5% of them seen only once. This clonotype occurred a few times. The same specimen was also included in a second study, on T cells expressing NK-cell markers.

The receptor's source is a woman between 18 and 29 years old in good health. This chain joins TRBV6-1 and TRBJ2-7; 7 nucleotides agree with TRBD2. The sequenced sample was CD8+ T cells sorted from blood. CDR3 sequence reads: CASTSSGTYEQYF. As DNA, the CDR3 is TGTGCCAGCACGTCGAGCGGGACCTACGAGCAGTACTTC.